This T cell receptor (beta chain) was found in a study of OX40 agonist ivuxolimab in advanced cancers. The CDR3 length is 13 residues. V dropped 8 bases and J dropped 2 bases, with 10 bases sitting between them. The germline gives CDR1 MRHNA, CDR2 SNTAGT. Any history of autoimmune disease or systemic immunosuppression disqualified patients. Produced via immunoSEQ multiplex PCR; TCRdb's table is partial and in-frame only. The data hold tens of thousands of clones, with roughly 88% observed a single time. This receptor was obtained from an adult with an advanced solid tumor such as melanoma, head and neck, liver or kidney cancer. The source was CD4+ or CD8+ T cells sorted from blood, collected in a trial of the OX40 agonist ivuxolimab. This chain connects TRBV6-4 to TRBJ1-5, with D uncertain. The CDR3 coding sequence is TGTGCCAGCGCCCAAGCGGGCAATCAGCCCCAGCATTTT. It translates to CASAQAGNQPQHF.